These 27 T cell receptor beta chains came from one sample sequenced in a study of T cell repertoires in cytomegalovirus infection. TCRdb reprocessed the reads via MiXCR and lists one record per CDR3 protein. The sample shows some 250,000 distinct CDR3 sequences, over 8% of them seen only once. The sample comprised PBMCs. These receptors all come from a human donor in good health (CMV status not recorded). Some clones in this sample may be carry-over from other donors' samples.

This clonotype occurred many times. The chain couples TRBV7-2 to TRBJ2-1, with 10 bases that match TRBD2. V was pared by 5 bases and J by 6 bases, with 4 bases of the junction left unmatched. CDR1 and CDR2 (germline): SGHTA, FQGNSA. This CDR3 region has 14 residues. The CDR3 DNA sequence: TGTGCCAGCAGCGCTAGCGGGGGCTCCAATGAGCAGTTCTTC. It yields the protein CASSASGGSNEQFF.

The chain recombines TRBV28 with TRBJ1-1, with D perhaps TRBD1 (5 bases). Germline CDR1 is MDHEN and CDR2 is SYDVKM. Between the trimmed V and J ends, which lost 7 bases and 10 bases, there was a span of 16 bases. The CDR3 consists of 12 residues. CDR3 DNA sequence: TGTGCCAGCACCCTGACAGACGGTAGAGCTTTCTTT. Its translation: CASTLTDGRAFF.

The gene calls are TRBV7-2 and TRBJ2-1; TRBD1 matches at 11 bases. CDR3 length equals 15 residues. V gave up 4 bases and J gave up 14 bases; unmatched junction bases: 13. The germline V gene has CDR1 SGHTA and CDR2 FQGNSA. CDR3 bases: TGTGCCAGCAGCTCCCCGGACAGGGGGCCCCTTTGGGAGTTCTTC. It codes for CASSSPDRGPLWEFF.

This clonotype was counted ten times or more. The genes are TRBV19 and TRBJ1-5; perhaps TRBD1 as D (5 bases). The CDR3 is 15 residues long. Germline V gives CDR1 LNHDA, CDR2 SQIVND (reference sequence). Trimming removed 0 bases at V and 4 bases at J, with 10 bases between. DNA for the CDR3: TGTGCCAGTAGTATAGATAGGCAGGGAAATCAGCCCCAGCATTTT. As protein: CASSIDRQGNQPQHF.

This clonotype was observed many times. The chain links TRBV6-2 or TRBV6-3 to TRBJ2-1; D may be TRBD1 or TRBD2 (5 bases each). The CDR3 is 15 residues long. Looked up from germline, CDR1 is MNHEY and CDR2 is SVGEGT. Trimming pared 9 bases from V and 5 bases from J, leaving 20 bases between. CDR3 in amino acids: CASVLRGVGNNEQFF. The CDR3 nucleotides are TGTGCCAGTGTATTACGGGGCGTCGGTAACAATGAGCAGTTCTTC.

CDR3 residues: CASSALTGDNQPQHF. CDR3 sequence (DNA): TGTGCCAGCAGTGCGTTGACAGGGGACAATCAGCCCCAGCATTTT. The chain combines TRBV5-6 with TRBJ1-5, with TRBD1 matching over 8 bases. Trimming cost V 5 bases and J 3 bases; bases outside gene matches: 7. CDR1 SGHDT and CDR2 YYEEEE come from the germline V gene. The CDR3 length is 15 residues. Using reference TRBV5-6 and TRBJ1-5 for the parts outside the CDR3, the full variable domain is DAGVTQSPTHLIKTRGQQVTLRCSPKSGHDTVSWYQQALGQGPQFIFQYYEEEERQRGNFPDRFSGHQFPNYSSELNVNALLLGDSALYLCASSALTGDNQPQHFGDGTRLSIL.

In the case of this clonotype: This could be a read error, since a much larger clone is one nucleotide away. The CDR3 nucleotides read TGCGCCAGCAGCCAGTCGGGGGGACACAATGAGCAGTGCTTC. It translates to CASSQSGGHNEQCF. This rearrangement joins TRBV4-1 to TRBJ2-1; tentative D call: TRBD2 (7 bases). Germline V gene data show CDR1 as MGHRA and CDR2 as YSYEKL. The CDR3 totals 14 residues.

This clonotype was detected ten times or more. J is TRBJ2-3 and V is TRBV7-2; D not resolved. Looked up from germline, CDR1 is SGHTA and CDR2 is FQGNSA. This CDR3 is built from 13 residues. V lost 5 bases to trimming and J lost 1 base, with 7 bases between them. The chain's CDR3 is CASSPDGTDTQYF. Here the CDR3 DNA reads TGTGCCAGCAGCCCGGACGGCACAGATACGCAGTATTTT.

In this sample, this clonotype turned up many times. This chain joins TRBV11-2 and TRBJ2-7, with 7 nucleotides matching TRBD1. The CDR3 spans 15 residues. Germline values: CDR1 SGHAT, CDR2 FQNNGV. V was pared by 1 base and J by 3 bases, with 6 bases of the junction left unmatched. CDR3 nucleotides: TGTGCCAGCAGCTTAGCTTTACAGGGGATCTACGAGCAGTACTTC. Its protein product is CASSLALQGIYEQYF.

This clonotype was counted ten times or more. The chain is built from TRBV7-6 and TRBJ2-3, with D possibly TRBD1 on 5 matching bases. Per the germline V gene, CDR1 is SGHVS and CDR2 is FNYEAQ. The ends were cut back, 5 bases at V and 8 bases at J, with 14 bases in the middle. The CDR3 has 13 residues. The CDR3 coding sequence is TGTGCCAGCAGCCCCCAAGGGGAAGGTACGCAGTATTTT. It codes for CASSPQGEGTQYF.

This clonotype was recorded at least ten times. The J gene is TRBJ2-1, the V gene TRBV7-2; 9 nucleotides match TRBD2. The germline gives CDR1 SGHTA, CDR2 FQGNSA. The CDR3 length is 16 residues. The V and J ends lost 0 bases and 8 bases, in that order; junction bases with no gene match: 8. CDR3 sequence reads: CASSLASAGGLDEQFF. Written as DNA, the CDR3 is TGTGCCAGCAGCTTAGCATCCGCGGGGGGGCTCGATGAGCAGTTCTTC.

This clonotype turned up a few times. The J gene is TRBJ2-7, the V gene TRBV7-2; tentative D call: TRBD1 (6 bases). The CDR3 runs 12 residues. The germline V gene encodes CDR1 SGHTA and CDR2 FQGNSA. Trimming shortened V by 1 base and J by 11 bases, and 12 bases separated the two germline ends. CDR3: CASSLGATGKYF. In nucleotides, the CDR3 is TGTGCCAGCAGCTTAGGGGCAACAGGGAAGTACTTC.

This clonotype was counted between two and nine times. The CDR3, as DNA: TGTGCCAGCTCACCACCGTATGACAGCTACGAGCAGTACTTC. Its protein is CASSPPYDSYEQYF. This chain connects TRBV18 to TRBJ2-7, with D tentatively TRBD1 (5 bases). The length of the CDR3 is 14 residues. Germline lookup yields CDR1 KGHSH and CDR2 LQKENI. Trimming shortened V by 0 bases and J by 3 bases, and 9 bases separated the two germline ends.

This clonotype was detected only a few times. The rearrangement links TRBV20-1 to TRBJ1-1; D ambiguous. CDR1 DFQATT and CDR2 SNEGSKA come from the germline V gene (reference sequence). The length of the CDR3 is 11 residues. Trimming stripped 1 base from V and 11 bases from J, with 11 bases between. In DNA form, the CDR3 reads TGCAGTGCTAGAGGGACCCATGGGGCTTTCTTT. Its protein product is CSARGTHGAFF.

The table lists this clonotype with many counts. This rearrangement joins TRBV28 to TRBJ1-6, with a possible D match to TRBD1 (5 bases). The CDR3 runs to 12 residues. Between the trimmed V and J ends, which lost 6 bases and 14 bases, there was a span of 14 bases. Looked up from germline, CDR1 is MDHEN and CDR2 is SYDVKM. CDR3 DNA: TGTGCCAGCAGATCAACGGCGGGGGCCCTCCACTTT. This encodes CASRSTAGALHF.

This clonotype was observed at least ten times. The chain uses TRBV7-8 and TRBJ2-3; 7 bases line up with TRBD1. Germline V gene data show CDR1 as SGHVS and CDR2 as FQNEAQ. Trimming removed 5 bases from V and 1 base from J; junction bases left unmatched: 6. CDR3 length equals 15 residues. The CDR3 bases are TGTGCCAGCAGCCAGACAGGGCAGGGCACAGATACGCAGTATTTT. It specifies CASSQTGQGTDTQYF.

In its sample, this clonotype was seen many times. The chain recombines TRBV19 with TRBJ1-6; unclear D gene. The germline gives CDR1 LNHDA, CDR2 SQIVND (reference sequence). V shed 2 bases and J shed 6 bases, with 5 bases lying between them. CDR3 length: 13 residues. CDR3 sequence (DNA): TGTGCCAGTAGTATAAGGAGTAATTCACCCCTCCACTTT. Protein: CASSIRSNSPLHF.

This clonotype has at least ten counts. The V gene is TRBV4-3, the J gene TRBJ2-7; tentative D call: TRBD1 (6 bases). With 3 bases removed from V and 0 bases from J, the gap between germline ends came to 6 bases. Germline V gives CDR1 LGHNA, CDR2 YSLEER. The CDR3 has 13 residues. The CDR3 bases are TGCGCCAGCAGCCAGACAGGCTCCTACGAGCAGTACTTC. Translated, it gives CASSQTGSYEQYF.

This clonotype was observed at least ten times. CDR3 region: CASSYAQNTEAFF. The CDR3 DNA sequence: TGTGCCAGCAGTTACGCCCAGAACACTGAAGCTTTCTTT. V gene TRBV6-2 or TRBV6-3 combines with J gene TRBJ1-1; no reliable D call. V was cut by 2 bases and J by 1 base, with 5 bases left in between. The germline V gene has CDR1 MNHEY and CDR2 SVGEGT. This CDR3 contains 13 residues.

This clonotype came up many times. The V gene is TRBV7-9, the J gene TRBJ2-5; TRBD1 matches at 7 bases. Germline CDR1 reads SEHNR; CDR2 reads FQNEAQ (reference sequence). The CDR3 totals 14 residues. With V trimmed by 5 bases and J by 2 bases, 5 bases remained unmatched. The CDR3 sequence: CASSARDRQETQYF. DNA of the CDR3: TGTGCCAGCAGCGCCCGGGACAGACAAGAGACCCAGTACTTC.

This clonotype was picked up many times. This chain uses TRBV28 with TRBJ2-1; tentatively, D is TRBD1 (6 bases). Germline CDR1 reads MDHEN; CDR2 reads SYDVKM. The CDR3 consists of 13 residues. Trimming took off 6 bases at V and 5 bases at J, with 11 bases between the two ends. The CDR3 sequence is CASRRDTHNEQFF. DNA of the CDR3: TGTGCCAGCAGGAGGGACACACACAATGAGCAGTTCTTC.

This clonotype was seen at least ten times. The V call is TRBV5-6, the J call TRBJ2-2; perhaps TRBD2 as D (6 bases). This CDR3 has 15 amino acids. Germline V lookup: CDR1 SGHDT, CDR2 YYEEEE. Deletions cut 4 bases from V and 6 bases from J, with 16 bases between. In nucleotides, the CDR3 is TGTGCCAGCAGCCCGGGGGATCTTTCCGCCGGGGAGCTGTTTTTT. This codes for CASSPGDLSAGELFF.

This clonotype was recorded many times. This rearrangement joins TRBV7-8 to TRBJ1-1; D uncertain. CDR1 is SGHVS and CDR2 is FQNEAQ in the germline V gene. The CDR3 covers 14 residues. V lost 2 bases and J lost 10, with 17 bases in between. The CDR3 is CASSLSTGDGRAFF. The CDR3 DNA reads as TGTGCCAGCAGCTTATCCACGGGAGACGGAAGAGCTTTCTTT.

In its sample, this clonotype was seen many times. A much larger clonotype is one base distant, so this may be a read error. The chain couples TRBV7-9 to TRBJ2-3; no definite D call. Germline CDR1 reads SEHNR; CDR2 reads FQNEAQ (reference sequence). This CDR3 has 11 residues. The V and J ends lost 6 bases and 2 bases respectively, with 3 bases between them. The CDR3 DNA sequence: TGTGCCAGCAGATCCACAGATACGCAGTATTTT. It translates to CASRSTDTQYF.

Many counts were recorded for this clonotype. V is TRBV11-2 and J is TRBJ2-2; 12 nucleotides match TRBD2. Unmatched junction bases numbered 9, after V lost 5 bases and J lost 2 bases. This CDR3 contains 18 residues. Germline V gene sequence: CDR1 SGHAT, CDR2 FQNNGV. CDR3 region: CASSAGLAGIPNTGELFF. The DNA for the CDR3 is TGTGCCAGCAGCGCGGGACTAGCGGGCATACCTAACACCGGGGAGCTGTTTTTT.

This clonotype appeared many times. This sequence joins TRBV7-2 and TRBJ1-5; D possibly corresponds to TRBD1 (5 bases). The V gene's germline CDR1 is SGHTA and CDR2 FQGNSA. The CDR3 runs 16 residues. Trimming cost V 1 base and J 5 bases, with 15 bases left between them. CDR3 sequence reads: CASSLDQAGNHQPQHF. The CDR3 coding sequence is TGTGCCAGCAGCTTAGATCAGGCAGGGAACCATCAGCCCCAGCATTTT.

This clonotype showed up many times. This chain uses TRBV7-2 with TRBJ1-2; weak D call: TRBD1 (6 bases). The V gene lost 5 bases and the J gene lost 12 bases, with 16 bases spanning the gap. In germline, CDR1 is SGHTA, CDR2 FQGNSA. The CDR3 runs 12 residues. The CDR3, as DNA: TGTGCCAGCAGCAGTTGGACAGTTCCGGACACCTTC. It is translated as CASSSWTVPDTF.